Listed below are T cell receptor beta chains from one sample, sequenced in a study of regulatory T cells in long-lasting Graves disease. TCRdb reanalysed the multiplex PCR reads using MiXCR and keeps one entry per CDR3 protein. The table has approximately 350,000 distinct CDR3 sequences, roughly 17% seen once. The sample also formed part of further work on T cells in Graves' hyperthyroidism and ophthalmopathy.

The sequences come from peripheral blood mononuclear cells (PBMCs), collected at new diagnosis, from a patient treated with antithyroid drugs. These receptors all stem from a woman aged 18-30 years with Graves disease. Both conserved end residues are part of each CDR3. The D gene is left open where the match is weak. Not every row has a clone size; where given, it reads once, few, many or a size class.

j_call	clone_size	v_call	d_call	cdr3_length	cdr3_aa	cdr3_nt
TRBJ2-4	-	TRBV6-2/TRBV6-3	-	16	CASSESRSGTKNIQYF	TGTGCCAGCAGTGAAAGTAGGTCGGGGACCAAAAACATTCAGTACTTC
TRBJ1-1	-	TRBV2	-	14	CASSDSGGAAEAFF	TGTGCCAGCAGTGATTCGGGAGGGGCCGCTGAAGCTTTCTTT
TRBJ1-6	many	TRBV5-1	-	16	CASSPGGAPSNSPLHF	TGCGCCAGCAGCCCGGGGGGGGCACCCTCCAATTCACCCCTCCACTTT
TRBJ1-5	many	TRBV6-1	-	16	CASSHNRAASNQPQHF	TGTGCCAGCAGCCATAACAGGGCGGCAAGCAATCAGCCCCAGCATTTT
TRBJ2-3	-	TRBV5-4	TRBD1	13	CATDRGDTDTQYF	TGTGCCACCGACAGGGGGGACACAGATACGCAGTATTTT
TRBJ2-5	-	TRBV10-3	-	13	CAISAGIRETQYF	TGTGCCATCAGTGCGGGAATAAGAGAGACCCAGTACTTC
TRBJ2-2	few	TRBV9	-	14	CASTRAHTTGELFF	TGTGCCAGCACCAGGGCTCACACCACCGGGGAGCTGTTTTTT
TRBJ2-1	many	TRBV10-1	TRBD1	14	CASSGQGSNNEQFF	TGCGCCAGCAGTGGACAGGGAAGCAACAATGAGCAGTTCTTC
TRBJ1-1	many	TRBV28	-	15	CASSPVGASNSEAFF	TGTGCCAGCAGCCCGGTAGGGGCCTCGAATTCTGAAGCTTTCTTT
TRBJ1-6	-	TRBV4-1	TRBD1	15	CASSQGQGVGSPLHF	TGCGCCAGCAGCCAAGGACAGGGGGTTGGTTCACCCCTCCACTTT
TRBJ2-1	few	TRBV7-3	-	13	CASSPPPYNEQFF	TGTGCCAGCAGCCCCCCCCCCTACAATGAGCAGTTCTTC
TRBJ2-3	many	TRBV28	TRBD2	16	CASSPSGTRRTDTQYF	TGTGCCAGCAGTCCCTCAGGGACTAGACGCACAGATACGCAGTATTTT
TRBJ2-1	many	TRBV5-4	TRBD1	16	CASRMKGGKDYNEQFF	TGTGCCAGCAGGATGAAAGGGGGCAAAGACTACAATGAGCAGTTCTTC
TRBJ2-1	-	TRBV7-2	-	12	CASTLGRNEQFF	TGTGCCAGCACCCTAGGGCGTAATGAGCAGTTCTTC
TRBJ2-7	many	TRBV20-1	-	14	CSAPTELSSYEQYF	TGCAGTGCCCCGACAGAACTTAGCTCCTACGAGCAGTACTTC
TRBJ1-1	many	TRBV28	-	14	CASSLPGRNTEAFF	TGTGCCAGCAGTTTACCAGGGAGGAACACTGAAGCTTTCTTT
TRBJ1-2	-	TRBV7-9	-	14	CASSFDGGPSGYTF	TGTGCCAGCAGCTTCGATGGGGGCCCGTCTGGCTACACCTTC
TRBJ2-1	few	TRBV5-5	-	14	CASSLDHAYNEQFF	TGTGCCAGCAGCTTGGACCATGCCTACAATGAGCAGTTCTTC
TRBJ1-2	-	TRBV5-6	-	12	CASSLIGEGYTF	TGTGCCAGCAGCTTGATCGGGGAAGGCTACACCTTC
TRBJ1-5	-	TRBV4-1	-	14	CASSQPEGNQPQHF	TGCGCCAGCAGCCAACCGGAGGGCAATCAGCCCCAGCATTTT
TRBJ2-7	few	TRBV4-1	TRBD2	16	CASSSGLAGNPDEQYF	TGCGCCAGCAGCTCCGGACTAGCGGGAAACCCCGACGAGCAGTACTTC
TRBJ2-3	-	TRBV6-5	TRBD1	15	CASSYLPDRTDTQYF	TGTGCCAGCAGTTACTTGCCGGACAGGACAGATACGCAGTATTTT